The clone carrying this T cell receptor (beta chain) turned up a few times. The antigen remains undetermined. The data were obtained in a study of beta chain features in type 1 diabetes. Study-wide results and caveats: Relative to healthy donors, patients appeared to have naive, central memory and Treg TCRB repertoires that were more similar. Short templates might get an advantage during PCR, and this would be equal in patients and controls.

Every isolated RNA sample was fully reverse transcribed, so sequencing captured expressed TCRB transcripts. Approximately 3.9 million reads per sample were averaged for naive, central memory and regulatory samples. Measured with immunoSEQ multiplex PCR; TCRdb has only the in-frame clones, and not every one. Of about 450,000 clones in the sample, 9.5% to 12% were seen once. This CDR3 region has 14 residues. V dropped 0 bases and J dropped 2 bases, with 7 bases sitting between them. Germline V CDR1 and CDR2: ENHRY, SYGVKD. This receptor was identified in a woman between 18 and 29 years old in good health. This rearrangement joins TRBV10-3 to TRBJ2-5; D is undetermined. The material sequenced was naive CD4+ T cells from blood. The CDR3 DNA sequence: TGTGCCATCAGTGAGTCCGGACCACAAGAGACCCAGTACTTC. It is translated as CAISESGPQETQYF.